This T cell receptor (beta chain) was captured by sequencing in a study of cytomegalovirus exposure and HLA in healthy donors. Overall study context: Drawn from HLA-typed donors, 65 million to 100 million unique TCRs were held in an early data release.

Primers included in the PCR were 60 Vbeta and 13 Jbeta primers. Sequencing used immunoSEQ multiplex PCR; TCRdb keeps in-frame clones, though not all of them. The sample has approximately 87,000 clones; about four fifths are singletons. Comments on this clone: The target antigen is unknown.

The study's findings and limits: The authors judged a highly shared variant cluster likely a sequencing artifact. Some V segments, TRBV6-2 and TRBV6-3 among them, were indistinguishable and were therefore excluded. Presence/absence comparisons presumed near-even sequencing depth among donors.

Germline assignment: CDR1 SEHNR and CDR2 FQNEAQ (reference sequence). The CDR3 runs to 14 residues. The trim removed 11 bases at V and 5 bases at J, leaving 12 bases unmatched. The chain joins TRBV7-9 to TRBJ2-1, with 7 positions matching TRBD2. The sequenced sample was PBMCs. The clonotype comes from a woman aged 70 to 79 in good health and CMV-seropositive. The CDR3 bases are TGTGCCCCAACGAAGAGCGGGATTGACAATGAGCAGTTCTTC. Its protein is CAPTKSGIDNEQFF.